Listed below are T cell receptor beta chains from one sample, sequenced in a study of blood T cells in healthy people across ages. A single record per CDR3 protein comes from TCRdb applying MiXCR to the 5' RACE reads. The data show about 810,000 distinct CDR3 sequences, about 36% seen once. Sample: blood. The source is a man aged 18 to 29 in good health. CDR3s include the opening cysteine and the closing phenylalanine or tryptophan. A D gene is named only where the DNA matches it firmly. The size of a clone is reported for some rows only, either as once, few or many, or as a class for expanded clones.

d_call: -; j_call: TRBJ1-2; clone_size: many; v_call: TRBV20-1; cdr3_nt: TGCAGTGCTAGAGATCCTGTATTCGCCTATGGCTACACCTTC; cdr3_aa: CSARDPVFAYGYTF
d_call: -; j_call: TRBJ2-3; clone_size: -; v_call: TRBV7-3; cdr3_nt: TGTGCCAGCAGCTCGGGGTCCCAAAGTAGCTCCCCTCGCACAGATACGCAGTATTTT; cdr3_aa: CASSSGSQSSSPRTDTQYF
d_call: -; j_call: TRBJ1-5; clone_size: -; v_call: TRBV4-3; cdr3_nt: TGCGCCAGCAGCCAAGATGTCGAGCAGGGGTACCCGCCCCAGCATTTT; cdr3_aa: CASSQDVEQGYPPQHF
d_call: TRBD1; j_call: TRBJ1-2; clone_size: few; v_call: TRBV9; cdr3_nt: TGTGCCAGCAGCGTAAGGGACAGGGACCTCTATGGCTACACCTTC; cdr3_aa: CASSVRDRDLYGYTF
d_call: -; j_call: TRBJ2-3; clone_size: many; v_call: TRBV20-1; cdr3_nt: TGCAGTGCTAGGGGCCTAAGCACAGATACGCAGTATTTT; cdr3_aa: CSARGLSTDTQYF
d_call: -; j_call: TRBJ2-1; clone_size: -; v_call: TRBV27; cdr3_nt: TGTGCCAGCAGTCTCCGGGGGCCTGCCTCCAGCAATGAGCAGTTCTTC; cdr3_aa: CASSLRGPASSNEQFF
d_call: TRBD1; j_call: TRBJ2-7; clone_size: -; v_call: TRBV9; cdr3_nt: TGTGCCAGCAGCGCGACAGGGGCCGAGCAGTACTTC; cdr3_aa: CASSATGAEQYF
d_call: -; j_call: TRBJ1-6; clone_size: -; v_call: TRBV5-5; cdr3_nt: TGTGCCAGCAGCATCTGGGACGAAAATTCACCCCACCACTTT; cdr3_aa: CASSIWDENSPHHF
d_call: -; j_call: TRBJ1-2; clone_size: many; v_call: TRBV12-3/TRBV12-4; cdr3_nt: TGTGCCAGCAGGGGGACTGATTATGGCTACACCTTC; cdr3_aa: CASRGTDYGYTF
d_call: -; j_call: TRBJ2-1; clone_size: -; v_call: TRBV27; cdr3_nt: TGCGCCAGCGGCTTCGGAGAGACCCAGTTCTTC; cdr3_aa: CASGFGETQFF
d_call: TRBD2; j_call: TRBJ2-3; clone_size: -; v_call: TRBV7-2; cdr3_nt: TGTGCCAGCAGCTTAAACCTAGCGGGGGGGACAGGTACGCAGTATTTT; cdr3_aa: CASSLNLAGGTGTQYF
d_call: TRBD2; j_call: TRBJ2-3; clone_size: -; v_call: TRBV7-9; cdr3_nt: TGTGCCAGCAGCTTGGTCTCCAGAACCGGACTAGCCCTTATCACAGATACGCAGTATTTT; cdr3_aa: CASSLVSRTGLALITDTQYF
d_call: -; j_call: TRBJ1-1; clone_size: -; v_call: TRBV6-5; cdr3_nt: TGTGCCAGCAGTTACTCGGACAGAGACACTGAAGCTTTCTTT; cdr3_aa: CASSYSDRDTEAFF
d_call: -; j_call: TRBJ1-2; clone_size: -; v_call: TRBV6-2/TRBV6-3; cdr3_nt: TGTGCCAGCAGTTACTCCAGGGCCGGCGACTATGGCTACACCTTC; cdr3_aa: CASSYSRAGDYGYTF
d_call: -; j_call: TRBJ2-3; clone_size: -; v_call: TRBV9; cdr3_nt: TGTGCCAGCAGCCAGAGGGGCGGAGGCACAGATATGCAGTATTTT; cdr3_aa: CASSQRGGGTDMQYF
d_call: -; j_call: TRBJ1-5; clone_size: -; v_call: TRBV4-3; cdr3_nt: TGCGCCAGCAGCCCCGGTCCAGAGAGCAATCAGCCCCAGCATTTT; cdr3_aa: CASSPGPESNQPQHF
d_call: -; j_call: TRBJ2-7; clone_size: -; v_call: TRBV20-1; cdr3_nt: TGCAGTGCTAGTGAAAGGGACGGGCCCTACGAGCAGTACTTC; cdr3_aa: CSASERDGPYEQYF
d_call: -; j_call: TRBJ2-1; clone_size: many; v_call: TRBV7-7; cdr3_nt: TGTGCCAGCAGCCCACGCAGAGAGGTTGGGAATGAGCAGTTCTTC; cdr3_aa: CASSPRREVGNEQFF
d_call: -; j_call: TRBJ2-3; clone_size: -; v_call: TRBV7-2; cdr3_nt: TGTGCCAGCAGACGCGGGACAGTTAGCACAGATACGCAGTATTTT; cdr3_aa: CASRRGTVSTDTQYF
d_call: -; j_call: TRBJ2-7; clone_size: once; v_call: TRBV7-2; cdr3_nt: TGTGCCAGCGGCTTAGGTGGGGAATACGAGCAGTACTTC; cdr3_aa: CASGLGGEYEQYF
d_call: -; j_call: TRBJ1-6; clone_size: -; v_call: TRBV12-3/TRBV12-4; cdr3_nt: TGTGCCAGCAGTTTAGAACCCTTCAGGGACCGGTCACCCCTCCACTTT; cdr3_aa: CASSLEPFRDRSPLHF
d_call: TRBD2; j_call: TRBJ2-2; clone_size: -; v_call: TRBV4-3; cdr3_nt: TGCGCCAGCAGCCAAGATTCGGCGGGGGGCTACACCGGGGAGCTGTTTTTT; cdr3_aa: CASSQDSAGGYTGELFF
d_call: TRBD2; j_call: TRBJ2-3; clone_size: -; v_call: TRBV12-5; cdr3_nt: TGTGCTAGTGGTTTGTACTTGGGAGGGGAAACAGATACGCAGTATTTT; cdr3_aa: CASGLYLGGETDTQYF
d_call: TRBD2; j_call: TRBJ2-3; clone_size: -; v_call: TRBV6-5; cdr3_nt: TGTGCCAGCAGTAACCGACTAGCGGGGGGGCGGGAGTATTTT; cdr3_aa: CASSNRLAGGREYF
d_call: -; j_call: TRBJ2-5; clone_size: -; v_call: TRBV4-1; cdr3_nt: TGCGCCAGCAGCCAAGATTTTGATGGGAATGGTGAGCAGTACTTC; cdr3_aa: CASSQDFDGNGEQYF
d_call: TRBD1; j_call: TRBJ2-3; clone_size: many; v_call: TRBV12-3/TRBV12-4; cdr3_nt: TGTGCCAGCTCATGGGACAGGGGGGGATCCACAGATACGCAGTATTTT; cdr3_aa: CASSWDRGGSTDTQYF
d_call: TRBD1; j_call: TRBJ1-6; clone_size: few; v_call: TRBV6-4; cdr3_nt: TGTGCCAGCACTCGGACAGGGGATGGTCGTTCACCCCTCCACTTT; cdr3_aa: CASTRTGDGRSPLHF
d_call: -; j_call: TRBJ2-7; clone_size: few; v_call: TRBV29-1; cdr3_nt: TGCAGCGTTGAAGGGGACAAGGATGGCAATGAGCAGTACTTC; cdr3_aa: CSVEGDKDGNEQYF
d_call: TRBD2; j_call: TRBJ2-1; clone_size: many; v_call: TRBV7-2; cdr3_nt: TGTGCCAGCTTCGGGGGGGTAGGCAATGAGCAGTTCTTC; cdr3_aa: CASFGGVGNEQFF
d_call: TRBD2; j_call: TRBJ2-3; clone_size: -; v_call: TRBV4-1; cdr3_nt: TGTGCCAGCAGCCAAGAACGGCGTGGCGGGGGGAACACGGATACGCAGTATTTT; cdr3_aa: CASSQERRGGGNTDTQYF
d_call: -; j_call: TRBJ1-6; clone_size: -; v_call: TRBV3-1; cdr3_nt: TGTGCCAGCAGCCATCCTCAGGGGTATAATTCGCCCCTCCACTTT; cdr3_aa: CASSHPQGYNSPLHF
d_call: -; j_call: TRBJ1-4; clone_size: -; v_call: TRBV12-3/TRBV12-4; cdr3_nt: TGTGCCAGCAGTTGGGGGGAAAGCGAAAAACTGTTTTTT; cdr3_aa: CASSWGESEKLFF
d_call: -; j_call: TRBJ2-7; clone_size: many; v_call: TRBV7-9; cdr3_nt: TGTGCCAGCAGCCCCCGGACAGACGCCTACGAGCAGTACTTC; cdr3_aa: CASSPRTDAYEQYF
d_call: -; j_call: TRBJ2-7; clone_size: -; v_call: TRBV7-2; cdr3_nt: TGTGCCAGCAGCCTAAGTCTGAGGGCCCACGAGCAGTACTTC; cdr3_aa: CASSLSLRAHEQYF
d_call: TRBD1; j_call: TRBJ2-6; clone_size: -; v_call: TRBV5-1; cdr3_nt: TGCGCCAGCAGCTCCGACAGGGGATCCAACGTCCTGACTTTC; cdr3_aa: CASSSDRGSNVLTF
d_call: -; j_call: TRBJ2-3; clone_size: once; v_call: TRBV12-3/TRBV12-4; cdr3_nt: TGTGCCAGCAGTTTGAGGGGACATTCTGCAGATACGCAGTATTTT; cdr3_aa: CASSLRGHSADTQYF
d_call: TRBD2; j_call: TRBJ2-3; clone_size: few; v_call: TRBV5-1; cdr3_nt: TGCGCCAGCAAGAGCGCGGCTAGCGGGGGTCCGGCGAGTGTCACAGATACGCAGTATTTT; cdr3_aa: CASKSAASGGPASVTDTQYF
d_call: -; j_call: TRBJ1-1; clone_size: few; v_call: TRBV19; cdr3_nt: TGTGCCAGTAGAGAGGGACTGAACACTGAAGCTTTCTTT; cdr3_aa: CASREGLNTEAFF
d_call: -; j_call: TRBJ2-3; clone_size: many; v_call: TRBV7-9; cdr3_nt: TGTGCCAGCAGCATTACGGACAACACAGATACGCAGTATTTT; cdr3_aa: CASSITDNTDTQYF